These T cell receptor beta chains were read from a single sample in a study of T-cell reconstitution after alpha-beta-depleted transplantation in children. TCRdb ran MiXCR on the PCR reads and lists one entry per CDR3 protein. The data contain more than 400,000 distinct CDR3 sequences, over 9.5% of them seen just once; the ten biggest clones take up roughly 15%. The sequencing here drew on PBMCs, mostly from graft donor cells, taken 180 days after TCRalphabeta/CD19-depleted stem cell transplant. Source of these receptors: a female patient aged 2 to 10 who had a stem cell transplant for aplastic anemia, so the T cells may come from the graft donor. Each CDR3 is given with its conserved first and last residue.

v_call,cdr3_aa
TRBV30,CAGTLKRSGAFF
TRBV27,CASRPPARVEDTQYF
TRBV4-3,CASSQVSGRFRDEQFF
TRBV7-2,CASSFRRHNEQFF
TRBV7-9,CASSLDRKGIRYEQYF
TRBV7-2,CASSLAGRANTGELFF
TRBV15,CATSRRNQPQHF
TRBV7-9,CASSLARFGNTEAFF
TRBV6-1,CASSQRQGLYGYTF
TRBV5-6,CASSFQTYEQYF